The following is a T cell receptor beta chain sequence with its context. The antigen is not known. V was pared by 3 bases and J by 8 bases, with 10 bases of the junction left unmatched. The V gene's germline CDR1 is SGHRS and CDR2 YFSETQ. This CDR3 region has 16 residues. The sample is drawn from a study of cytomegalovirus exposure and HLA in healthy donors. Findings and caveats of the study: It was confirmed in vitro that a few of the CMV-associated chains were specific for CMV antigens.

The donors belonged to the approximately 120-subject validation cohort, separate from the roughly 700-subject first cohort. Libraries were prepared by immunoSEQ multiplex PCR; TCRdb keeps only in-frame clonotypes and omits some of them. The sample includes some 45,000 clones, 80% to 95% of them seen just once. The sequenced sample was PBMCs. The chain couples TRBV5-1 to TRBJ1-6; 8 bases align to TRBD1. This clonotype was sampled from a man between 18 and 35 years old in good health and CMV-seronegative. The CDR3 spells CASSSHGQGRDSPLHF. CDR3 nucleotide sequence: TGCGCCAGCAGCTCTCACGGACAGGGACGGGATTCACCCCTCCACTTT. The full variable domain, in which reference TRBV5-1 and TRBJ1-6 provide the parts outside the CDR3, is KAGVTQTPRYLIKTRGQQVTLSCSPISGHRSVSWYQQTPGQGLQFLFEYFSETQRNKGNFPGRFSGRQFSNSRSEMNVSTLELGDSALYLCASSSHGQGRDSPLHFGNGTRLTVT.